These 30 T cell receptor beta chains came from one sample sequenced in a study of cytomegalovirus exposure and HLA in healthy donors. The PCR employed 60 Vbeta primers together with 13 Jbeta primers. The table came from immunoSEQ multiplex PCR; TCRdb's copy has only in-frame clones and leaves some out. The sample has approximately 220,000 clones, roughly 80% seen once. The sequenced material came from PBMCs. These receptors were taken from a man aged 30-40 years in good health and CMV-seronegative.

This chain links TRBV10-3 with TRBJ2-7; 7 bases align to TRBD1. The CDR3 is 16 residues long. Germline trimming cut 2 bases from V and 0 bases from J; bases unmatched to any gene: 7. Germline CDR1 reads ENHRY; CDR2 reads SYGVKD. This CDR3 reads CAISEGPGQSSYEQYF. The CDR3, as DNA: TGTGCCATCAGTGAGGGACCGGGACAGAGCTCCTACGAGCAGTACTTC.

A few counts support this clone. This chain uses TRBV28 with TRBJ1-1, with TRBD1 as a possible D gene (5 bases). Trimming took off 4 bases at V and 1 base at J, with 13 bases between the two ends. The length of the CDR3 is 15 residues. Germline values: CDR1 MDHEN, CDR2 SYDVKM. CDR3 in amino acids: CASSSGGHRNTEAFF. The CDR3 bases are TGTGCCAGCAGTTCCGGTGGACACAGGAACACTGAAGCTTTCTTT.

The CDR3 nucleotides are TGTGCCAGCAGTGGCGTTGGACAGGGGAAAGGTTCGGGAGCTTTCTTT. As protein: CASSGVGQGKGSGAFF. The genes are TRBV6-1 and TRBJ1-1; 9 nucleotides line up with TRBD1. Germline loops: CDR1 MNHNS, CDR2 SASEGT. The CDR3 is made up of 16 amino acids. Trimming cost V 4 bases and J 10 bases; bases outside gene matches: 16.

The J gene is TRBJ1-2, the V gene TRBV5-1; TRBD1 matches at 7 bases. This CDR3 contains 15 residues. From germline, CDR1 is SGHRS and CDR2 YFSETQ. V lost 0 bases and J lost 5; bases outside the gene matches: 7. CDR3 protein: CASSLASGTAYGYTF. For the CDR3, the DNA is TGCGCCAGCAGCTTGGCCTCCGGGACAGCTTATGGCTACACCTTC.

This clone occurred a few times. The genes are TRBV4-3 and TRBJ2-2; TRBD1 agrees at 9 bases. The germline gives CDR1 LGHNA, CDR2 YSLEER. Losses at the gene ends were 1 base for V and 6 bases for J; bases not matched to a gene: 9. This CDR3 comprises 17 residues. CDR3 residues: CASSQGVRGQGAGELFF. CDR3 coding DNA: TGCGCCAGCAGCCAAGGAGTAAGGGGACAGGGCGCCGGGGAGCTGTTTTTT.

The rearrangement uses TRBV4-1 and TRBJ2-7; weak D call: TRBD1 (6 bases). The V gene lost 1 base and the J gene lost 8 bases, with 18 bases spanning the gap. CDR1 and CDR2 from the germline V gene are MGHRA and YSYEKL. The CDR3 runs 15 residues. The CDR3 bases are TGCGCCAGCAGCCAAGCAGGGGCGACGGGTCTTCAGCAGTACTTC. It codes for CASSQAGATGLQQYF.

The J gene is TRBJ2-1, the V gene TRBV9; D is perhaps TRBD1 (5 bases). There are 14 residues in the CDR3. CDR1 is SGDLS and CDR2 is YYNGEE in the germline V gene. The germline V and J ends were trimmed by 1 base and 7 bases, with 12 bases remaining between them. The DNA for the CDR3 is TGTGCCAGCAGCGTACAGGGTTTAGGGAATGAGCAGTTCTTC. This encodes CASSVQGLGNEQFF.

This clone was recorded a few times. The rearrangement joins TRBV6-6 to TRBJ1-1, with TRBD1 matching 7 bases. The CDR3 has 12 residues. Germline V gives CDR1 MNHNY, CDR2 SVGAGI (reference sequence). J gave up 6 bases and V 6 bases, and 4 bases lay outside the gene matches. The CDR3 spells CASSPTGPEAFF. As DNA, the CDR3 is TGTGCCAGCAGCCCGACAGGGCCTGAAGCTTTCTTT.

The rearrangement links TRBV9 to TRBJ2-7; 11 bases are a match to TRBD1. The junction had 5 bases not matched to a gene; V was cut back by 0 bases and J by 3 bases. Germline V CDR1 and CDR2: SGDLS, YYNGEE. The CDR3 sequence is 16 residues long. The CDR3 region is CASSVAPGQGDYEQYF. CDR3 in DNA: TGTGCCAGCAGCGTAGCTCCGGGACAGGGGGACTACGAGCAGTACTTC. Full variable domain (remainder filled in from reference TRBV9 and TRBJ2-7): DSGVTQTPKHLITATGQRVTLRCSPRSGDLSVYWYQQSLDQGLQFLIQYYNGEERAKGNILERFSAQQFPDLHSELNLSSLELGDSALYFCASSVAPGQGDYEQYFGPGTRLTVT.

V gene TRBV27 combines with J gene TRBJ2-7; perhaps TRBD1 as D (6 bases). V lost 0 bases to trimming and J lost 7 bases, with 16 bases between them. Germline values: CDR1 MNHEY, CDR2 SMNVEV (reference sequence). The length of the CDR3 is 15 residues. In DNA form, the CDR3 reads TGTGCCAGCAGTTTATCGGACAGACCTACGGGGGAGCAGTACTTC. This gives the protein CASSLSDRPTGEQYF.

The CDR3 nucleotides are TGCGCCAGCAGCCAGGGACAGGGAAGTAACACCATATATTTT. It is translated as CASSQGQGSNTIYF. The rearrangement joins TRBV5-1 to TRBJ1-3; 9 bases line up with TRBD1. The V segment lost 4 bases and the J segment 7 bases; nucleotides outside the gene matches: 6. The CDR3 is 14 residues long. Germline loops: CDR1 SGHRS, CDR2 YFSETQ.

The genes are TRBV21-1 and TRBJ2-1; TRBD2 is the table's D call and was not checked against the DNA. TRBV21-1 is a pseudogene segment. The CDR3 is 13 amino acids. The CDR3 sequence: CASSKGRGYEQFF. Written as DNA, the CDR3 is TGTGCCAGCAGCAAGGGTCGAGGGTATGAGCAGTTCTTC.

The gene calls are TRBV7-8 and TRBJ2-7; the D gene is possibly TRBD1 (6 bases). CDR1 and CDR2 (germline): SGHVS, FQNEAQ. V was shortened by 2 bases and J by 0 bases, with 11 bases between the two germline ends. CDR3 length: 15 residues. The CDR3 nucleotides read TGTGCCAGCAGCTTACTTGACAGGTTCTCCTACGAGCAGTACTTC. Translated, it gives CASSLLDRFSYEQYF.

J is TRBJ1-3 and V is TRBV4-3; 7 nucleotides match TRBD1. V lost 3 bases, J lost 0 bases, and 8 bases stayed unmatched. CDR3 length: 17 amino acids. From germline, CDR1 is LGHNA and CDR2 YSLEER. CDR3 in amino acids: CASSQTSTGPSGNTIYF. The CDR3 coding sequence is TGCGCCAGCAGCCAGACCTCGACAGGGCCCTCTGGAAACACCATATATTTT.

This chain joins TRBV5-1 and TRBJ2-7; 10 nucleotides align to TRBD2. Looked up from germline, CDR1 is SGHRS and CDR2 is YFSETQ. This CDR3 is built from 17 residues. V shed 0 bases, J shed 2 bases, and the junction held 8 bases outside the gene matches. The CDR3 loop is CASSLAPTSGATYEQYF. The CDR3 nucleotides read TGCGCCAGCAGCTTGGCCCCAACTAGCGGGGCAACCTACGAGCAGTACTTC.

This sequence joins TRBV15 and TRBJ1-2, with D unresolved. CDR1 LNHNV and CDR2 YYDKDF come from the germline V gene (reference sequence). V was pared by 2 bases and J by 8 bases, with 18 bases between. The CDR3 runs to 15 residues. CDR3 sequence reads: CATSRREGSSSGYTF. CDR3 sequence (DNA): TGTGCCACCAGCAGAAGGGAGGGAAGCTCTAGCGGCTACACCTTC.

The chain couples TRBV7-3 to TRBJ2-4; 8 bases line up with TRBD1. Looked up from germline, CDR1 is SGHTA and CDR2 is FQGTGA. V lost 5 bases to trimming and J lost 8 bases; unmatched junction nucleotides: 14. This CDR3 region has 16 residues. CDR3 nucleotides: TGTGCCAGCAGCCCCCAGAATGGACAGGGTCTTGACATTCAGTACTTC. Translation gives CASSPQNGQGLDIQYF.

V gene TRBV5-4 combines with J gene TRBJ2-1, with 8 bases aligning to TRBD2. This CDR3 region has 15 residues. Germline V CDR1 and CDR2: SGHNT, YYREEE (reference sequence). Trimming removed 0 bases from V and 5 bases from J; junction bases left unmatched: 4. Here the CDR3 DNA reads TGTGCCAGCAGCTTGGCGGGGGGGCAGAACAATGAGCAGTTCTTC. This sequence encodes CASSLAGGQNNEQFF.

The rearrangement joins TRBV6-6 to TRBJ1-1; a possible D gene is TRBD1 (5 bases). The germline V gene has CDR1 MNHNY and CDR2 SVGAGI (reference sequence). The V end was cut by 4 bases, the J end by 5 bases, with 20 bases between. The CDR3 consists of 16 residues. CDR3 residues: CASSSPGRGEGTEAFF. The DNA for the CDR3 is TGTGCCAGCAGTTCCCCGGGGAGAGGGGAGGGGACTGAAGCTTTCTTT.

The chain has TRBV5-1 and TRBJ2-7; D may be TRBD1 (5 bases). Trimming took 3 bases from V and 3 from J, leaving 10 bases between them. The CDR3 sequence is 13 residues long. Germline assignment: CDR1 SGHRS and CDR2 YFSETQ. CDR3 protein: CASSSQTVYEQYF. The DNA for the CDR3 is TGCGCCAGCAGCTCCCAGACAGTCTACGAGCAGTACTTC.

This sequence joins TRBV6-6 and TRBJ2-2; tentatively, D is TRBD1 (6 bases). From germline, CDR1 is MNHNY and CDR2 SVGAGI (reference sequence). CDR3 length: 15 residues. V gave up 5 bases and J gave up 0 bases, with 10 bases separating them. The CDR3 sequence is CASSTGHSNTGELFF. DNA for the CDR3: TGTGCCAGCAGTACGGGACATTCGAACACCGGGGAGCTGTTTTTT.

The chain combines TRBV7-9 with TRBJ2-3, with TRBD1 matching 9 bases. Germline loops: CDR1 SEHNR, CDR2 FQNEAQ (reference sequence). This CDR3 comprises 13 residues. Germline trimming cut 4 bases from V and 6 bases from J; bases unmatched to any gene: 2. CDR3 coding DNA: TGTGCCAGCAGCTGGGACAGGGTTGATACGCAGTATTTT. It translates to CASSWDRVDTQYF.

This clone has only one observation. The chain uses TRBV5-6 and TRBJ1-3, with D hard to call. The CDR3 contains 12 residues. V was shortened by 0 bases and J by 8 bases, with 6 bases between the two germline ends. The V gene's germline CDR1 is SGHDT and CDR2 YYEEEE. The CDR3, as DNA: TGTGCCAGCAGCTTGGGCGGTCACACCATATATTTT. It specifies CASSLGGHTIYF.

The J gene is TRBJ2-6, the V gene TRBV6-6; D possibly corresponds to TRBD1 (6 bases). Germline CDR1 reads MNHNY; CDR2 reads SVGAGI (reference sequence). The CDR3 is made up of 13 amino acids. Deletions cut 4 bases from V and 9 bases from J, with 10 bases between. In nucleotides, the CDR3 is TGTGCCAGCAGTTTACAGGGTAACAACGTCCTGACTTTC. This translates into CASSLQGNNVLTF.

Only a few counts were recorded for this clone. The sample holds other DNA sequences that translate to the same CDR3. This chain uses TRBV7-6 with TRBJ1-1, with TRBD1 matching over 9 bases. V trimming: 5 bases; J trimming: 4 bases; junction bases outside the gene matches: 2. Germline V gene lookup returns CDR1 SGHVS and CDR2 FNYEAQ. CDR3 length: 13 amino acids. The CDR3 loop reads CASSLGQGTEAFF. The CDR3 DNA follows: TGTGCCAGCAGCCTGGGACAGGGCACTGAAGCTTTCTTT.

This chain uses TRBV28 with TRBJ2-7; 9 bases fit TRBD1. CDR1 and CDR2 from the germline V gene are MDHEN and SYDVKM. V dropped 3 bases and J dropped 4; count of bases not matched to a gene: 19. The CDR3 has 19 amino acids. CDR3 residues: CASSFPTSSDRGGFYEQYF. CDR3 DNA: TGTGCCAGCAGTTTTCCTACTTCTTCGGACAGGGGAGGTTTTTACGAGCAGTACTTC.

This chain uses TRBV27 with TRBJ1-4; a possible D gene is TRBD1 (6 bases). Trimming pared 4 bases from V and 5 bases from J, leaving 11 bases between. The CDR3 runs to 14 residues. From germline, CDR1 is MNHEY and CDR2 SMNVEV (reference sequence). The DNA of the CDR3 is TGTGCCAGCAGTTCCAGGGGACTAAATGAAAAACTGTTTTTT. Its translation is CASSSRGLNEKLFF.

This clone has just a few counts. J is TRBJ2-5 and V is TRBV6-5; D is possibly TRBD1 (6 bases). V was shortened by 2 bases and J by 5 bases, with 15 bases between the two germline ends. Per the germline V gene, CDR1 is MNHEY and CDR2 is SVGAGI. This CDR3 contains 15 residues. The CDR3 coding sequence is TGTGCCAGCAGTTACGGCCAGGGGTCGTCGGAGACCCAGTACTTC. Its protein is CASSYGQGSSETQYF.

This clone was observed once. The CDR3 here is CASSSPLGANYGYTF. CDR3 DNA: TGTGCCAGCAGCTCTCCTCTGGGAGCAAACTATGGCTACACCTTC. V gene TRBV11-2 combines with J gene TRBJ1-2; D uncertain. Looked up from germline, CDR1 is SGHAT and CDR2 is FQNNGV. The V gene lost 4 bases and the J gene lost 2 bases, with 14 bases spanning the gap. The CDR3 is 15 amino acids.

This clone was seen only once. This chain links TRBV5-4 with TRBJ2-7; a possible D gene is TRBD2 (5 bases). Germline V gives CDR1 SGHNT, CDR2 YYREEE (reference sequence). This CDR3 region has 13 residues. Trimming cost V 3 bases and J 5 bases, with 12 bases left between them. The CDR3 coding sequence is TGTGCCAGCAGCTACAGCGGTAGCGACGAGCAGTACTTC. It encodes CASSYSGSDEQYF.